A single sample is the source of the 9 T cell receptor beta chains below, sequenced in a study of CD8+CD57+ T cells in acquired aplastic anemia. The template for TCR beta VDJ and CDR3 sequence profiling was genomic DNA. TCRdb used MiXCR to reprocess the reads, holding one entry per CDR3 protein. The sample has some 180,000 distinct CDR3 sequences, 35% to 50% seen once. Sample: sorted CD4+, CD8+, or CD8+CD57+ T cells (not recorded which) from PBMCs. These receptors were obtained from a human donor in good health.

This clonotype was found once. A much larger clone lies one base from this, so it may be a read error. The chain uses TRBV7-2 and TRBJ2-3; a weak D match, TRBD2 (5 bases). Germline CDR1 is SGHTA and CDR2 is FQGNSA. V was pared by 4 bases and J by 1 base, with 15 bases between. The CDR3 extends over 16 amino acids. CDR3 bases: TGTGCCAGCAGCTCCCATCTAGCTTCTCGCACAGATACGCAGTATTTT. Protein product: CASSSHLASRTDTQYF.

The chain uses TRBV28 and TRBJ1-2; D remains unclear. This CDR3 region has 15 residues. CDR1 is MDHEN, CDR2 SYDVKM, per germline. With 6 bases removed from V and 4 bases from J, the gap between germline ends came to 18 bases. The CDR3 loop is CASRPERGWSYGYTF. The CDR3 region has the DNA TGTGCCAGCAGACCGGAGCGCGGGTGGAGCTATGGCTACACCTTC.

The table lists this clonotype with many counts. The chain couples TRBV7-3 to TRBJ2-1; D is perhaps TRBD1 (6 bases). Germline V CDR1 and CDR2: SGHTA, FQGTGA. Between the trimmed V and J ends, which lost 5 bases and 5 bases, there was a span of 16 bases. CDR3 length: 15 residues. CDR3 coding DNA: TGTGCCAGCAGCGCAGCGGACAGTTATAACAATGAGCAGTTCTTC. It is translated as CASSAADSYNNEQFF.

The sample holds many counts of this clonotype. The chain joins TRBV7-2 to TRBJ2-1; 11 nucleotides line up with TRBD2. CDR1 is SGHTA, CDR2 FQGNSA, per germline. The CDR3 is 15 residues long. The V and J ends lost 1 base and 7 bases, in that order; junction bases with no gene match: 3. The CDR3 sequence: CASSLGTSGRNEQFF. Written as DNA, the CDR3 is TGTGCCAGCAGCTTAGGGACTAGCGGGCGAAATGAGCAGTTCTTC.

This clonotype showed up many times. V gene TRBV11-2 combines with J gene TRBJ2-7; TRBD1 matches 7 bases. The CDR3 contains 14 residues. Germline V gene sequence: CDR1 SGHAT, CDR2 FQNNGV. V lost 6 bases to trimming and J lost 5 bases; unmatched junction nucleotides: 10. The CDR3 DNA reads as TGTGCCAGCAGGAGACAGGGTCCTCTCCACGAGCAGTACTTC. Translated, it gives CASRRQGPLHEQYF.

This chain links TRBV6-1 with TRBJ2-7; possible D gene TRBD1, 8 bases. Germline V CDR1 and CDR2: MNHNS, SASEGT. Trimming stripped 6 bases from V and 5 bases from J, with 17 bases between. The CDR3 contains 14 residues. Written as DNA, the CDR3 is TGTGCCAGCAGCGCCTTCACAGGGGGGGACGAGCAGTACTTC. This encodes CASSAFTGGDEQYF.

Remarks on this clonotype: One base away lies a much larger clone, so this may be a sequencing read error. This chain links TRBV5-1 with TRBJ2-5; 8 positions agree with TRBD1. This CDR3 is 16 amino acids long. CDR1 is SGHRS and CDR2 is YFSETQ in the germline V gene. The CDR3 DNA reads TGCGCCAGCAGCTTGTCCGGGACAGGAACCCAAGAGGCCCAGTACTTC. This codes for CASSLSGTGTQEAQYF.

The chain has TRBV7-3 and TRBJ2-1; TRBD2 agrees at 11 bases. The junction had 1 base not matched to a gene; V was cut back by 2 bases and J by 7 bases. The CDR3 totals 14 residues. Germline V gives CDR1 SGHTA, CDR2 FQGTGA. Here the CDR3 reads CASSLASGGNEQFF. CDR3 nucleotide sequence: TGTGCCAGCAGCTTAGCTAGCGGGGGGAATGAGCAGTTCTTC.

The DNA of the CDR3 is TGTGCCAGCAGTGCCCAGGGGGGAATTGAAAAACTGTTTTTT. This gives the protein CASSAQGGIEKLFF. V is TRBV2 and J is TRBJ1-4, with TRBD1 matching over 7 bases. This CDR3 region has 14 residues. With V trimmed by 4 bases and J by 7 bases, 6 bases remained unmatched. CDR1 is SNHLY and CDR2 is FYNNEI in the germline V gene. The full variable domain, with the rest looked up from reference TRBV2 and TRBJ1-4, is EPEVTQTPSHQVTQMGQEVILRCVPISNHLYFYWYRQILGQKVEFLVSFYNNEISEKSEIFDDQFSVERPDGSNFTLKIRSTKLEDSAMYFCASSAQGGIEKLFFGSGTQLSVL.